Listed below are T cell receptor beta chains from one sample, sequenced in a study of patients and donors after allogeneic stem cell transplantation. TCRdb redid the calling of the RT-PCR reads with MiXCR, one entry per CDR3 protein. The table lists hundreds of thousands of distinct CDR3 sequences, roughly 17% of them singletons. The sequenced material came from blood, either unsorted or a sorted T cell fraction (not recorded which). The source of these receptors is a human donor who was either an allogeneic HSCT recipient or a stem cell or donor lymphocyte infusion donor (not recorded which). It is not recorded whose cells these are; they may come from a transplant donor. Each CDR3 is given with its conserved first and last residue. Each record gives: clone size, D gene, V gene, J gene, CDR3 DNA, CDR3 protein. D genes are given only for firm matches. Not all rows give a size; the values are once, few, many and, for expanded clones, a class.

few	.	TRBV7-9	TRBJ2-5	TGTGCCAGCAGCTTAGTAGGGGTGGCAGAGACCCAGTACTTC	CASSLVGVAETQYF
few	TRBD1	TRBV2	TRBJ1-4	TGTGCCAGCAGCGGACAGGGGAAAAATGAAAAACTGTTTTTT	CASSGQGKNEKLFF
few	.	TRBV20-1	TRBJ1-5	TGCAGTGCCTTTTCGGGGGGTGGGCGCAATCAGCCCCAGCATTTT	CSAFSGGGRNQPQHF
.	.	TRBV4-2	TRBJ1-3	TGTGCCAGCAGCCAAGAACAAGCAGCGAGCTCTGGAAACACCATATATTTT	CASSQEQAASSGNTIYF
.	TRBD2	TRBV12-5	TRBJ2-7	TGTGCTAGCCCTATCCGGCGGGAGGACCACGAGCAGTACTTC	CASPIRREDHEQYF
.	.	TRBV12-3/TRBV12-4	TRBJ2-3	TGTGCCAGCAATATGAACAGGGCTAGCACAGATACGCAGTATTTT	CASNMNRASTDTQYF
few	TRBD1	TRBV4-2	TRBJ1-2	TGTGCCAGCAGCCAAGAAGGCAGGGGGCGCTTAATGGGTCACGGCTACACCTTC	CASSQEGRGRLMGHGYTF
.	TRBD2	TRBV7-2	TRBJ2-7	TGTGCCAGCAGCTTAGAAGGCGGGGGCTACGAGCAGTACTTC	CASSLEGGGYEQYF
.	.	TRBV4-3	TRBJ1-1	TGCGCCAGCAGCCAAGTCTATTACACTGAAGCTTTCTTT	CASSQVYYTEAFF
.	TRBD1	TRBV4-3	TRBJ1-2	TGCGCCAGCAGCCAACTTACAGGGGTGGGCTATGGCTACACCTTC	CASSQLTGVGYGYTF
.	.	TRBV29-1	TRBJ2-5	TGCAGCACCGGGACTGGAGAGACCCAGTACTTC	CSTGTGETQYF
many	.	TRBV29-1	TRBJ1-1	TGCAGCGTCCGCGGGGCCAAGAACACTGAAGCTTTCTTT	CSVRGAKNTEAFF
few	TRBD2	TRBV7-6	TRBJ2-2	TGTGCCAGCAGCATCCTAGCGGGGGGCCGGACATCCGGGGAGCTGTTTTTT	CASSILAGGRTSGELFF
few	TRBD2	TRBV12-3/TRBV12-4	TRBJ2-5	TGTGCCAGCAGTTTAGCGGCTAGCGGCCCCCAAGAGACCCAGTACTTC	CASSLAASGPQETQYF
.	.	TRBV6-5	TRBJ2-1	TGTGCCAGCAGTTACTCTCGGGGTGAGCAGTTCTTC	CASSYSRGEQFF
.	TRBD2	TRBV4-2	TRBJ2-1	TGTGCCAGCAGCCTTCCCGGGACTAGCGGGAGTAGGACCTGGAATGAGCAGTTCTTC	CASSLPGTSGSRTWNEQFF
.	.	TRBV6-2/TRBV6-3	TRBJ2-1	TGTGCCAGCAGTTACTTAATTTACCCCATTCAAGGCTCCTACAATGAGCAGTTCTTC	CASSYLIYPIQGSYNEQFF
.	.	TRBV9	TRBJ2-2	TGTGCCAGCAGCGTTTCGGTACGCGACACCGGGGAGCTGTTTTTT	CASSVSVRDTGELFF
.	.	TRBV5-4	TRBJ2-3	TGTGCCAGCAGCTTGGTGAGGACCTTTAGCACAGATACGCAGTATTTT	CASSLVRTFSTDTQYF
few	.	TRBV29-1	TRBJ2-7	TGCAGCGTTGACGGCAGGGGACCTGAGGAGCAGTACTTC	CSVDGRGPEEQYF
once	TRBD1	TRBV10-3	TRBJ2-6	TGTGCCTCCACAGACCGACAGGGTCAATTATCTGGGGCCAACGTCCTGACTTTC	CASTDRQGQLSGANVLTF
few	TRBD2	TRBV6-4	TRBJ2-7	TGTGCCAGCAGTGATACCGGGCTAGCGGGCGGCTGCTCCTACGAGCAGTACTTC	CASSDTGLAGGCSYEQYF
many	.	TRBV21-1	TRBJ2-2	TGTGCCAGCAGCAAAGAGGAGGAGGGGGAGCTGTTTTTT	CASSKEEEGELFF
few	TRBD2	TRBV27	TRBJ2-3	TGTGCCAGCAGGCCTGGTTTGGGGCGGGGGGTCACAGATACGCAGTATTTT	CASRPGLGRGVTDTQYF
.	.	TRBV7-9	TRBJ2-2	TGTGCCAGCTCGGGGGCACTTCGCACCGGGGAGCTGTTTTTT	CASSGALRTGELFF
few	.	TRBV7-9	TRBJ1-2	TGTGCCAGCAGCCCCCAGGGGTCTCTATATGGCTACACCTTC	CASSPQGSLYGYTF
many	.	TRBV12-3/TRBV12-4	TRBJ2-7	TGTGCCAGCAGCCCTACAGGGACAAACGAGCAGTACTTC	CASSPTGTNEQYF
.	.	TRBV5-1	TRBJ2-5	TGCGCCAGCGGCAGCGAAGGGGAGACCCAGTACTTC	CASGSEGETQYF
.	TRBD2	TRBV27	TRBJ2-7	TGTGCCAGCAGTTTGGGGACTACGACCTACGAGCAGTACTTC	CASSLGTTTYEQYF
.	TRBD1	TRBV20-1	TRBJ1-6	TGCAGTGCTAGAGATGACAGGGGCCCTTATAATTCACCCCTCCACTTT	CSARDDRGPYNSPLHF
.	TRBD1	TRBV4-1	TRBJ2-2	TGCGCCAGCAGCCAAGATCGCCCGGACAGGGACCACACCGGGGAGCTGTTTTTT	CASSQDRPDRDHTGELFF
.	TRBD1	TRBV6-6	TRBJ1-1	TGTGCCAGCAGTAAACAGGGGATTGAAGCTTTCTTT	CASSKQGIEAFF
few	TRBD2	TRBV20-1	TRBJ2-3	TGCAGTGCTAGAAGGGGTGCACTAGCGGGAGATACGCAGTATTTT	CSARRGALAGDTQYF
few	TRBD1	TRBV20-1	TRBJ2-7	TGCAGTGCTAGAGATTTACAGGGGGCGACCTACGAGCAGTACTTC	CSARDLQGATYEQYF
.	TRBD1	TRBV7-2	TRBJ2-2	TGTGCCAGCAGCTTGGGCAGGGGGCAGACCGGGGAGCTGTTTTTT	CASSLGRGQTGELFF
few	TRBD2	TRBV27	TRBJ2-3	TGTGCCAGCAGTTTCCTAGCGGGGAAGGCGGATACGCAGTATTTT	CASSFLAGKADTQYF
many	.	TRBV29-1	TRBJ1-5	TGCAGCGTTTTCGGGGTTACCTTAGGTAATCAGCCCCAGCATTTT	CSVFGVTLGNQPQHF
many	.	TRBV5-1	TRBJ1-2	TGCGCCAGCAGCTTGTCGGCAGTCTATGGCTACACCTTC	CASSLSAVYGYTF
few	.	TRBV6-1	TRBJ1-1	TGTGCCAGCAGGACGGGACGGGCTATGAACACTGAAGCTTTCTTT	CASRTGRAMNTEAFF
few	.	TRBV7-2	TRBJ1-2	TGTGCCAGCGTAAGGGGTAGTGGCAGCACCTATGGCTACACCTTC	CASVRGSGSTYGYTF
few	.	TRBV25-1	TRBJ1-1	TGTGCCAGCAGTGAATCGGGCAGGGATGAAGCTTTCTTT	CASSESGRDEAFF
many	TRBD1	TRBV11-2	TRBJ1-3	TGTGCCAGCAGCTTAGGCGGGACAGACTCTGGAAACACCATATATTTT	CASSLGGTDSGNTIYF
.	TRBD1	TRBV7-8	TRBJ2-7	TGTGCCAGCAGCTTAGCAGGACAGGTCTACGAGCAGTACTTC	CASSLAGQVYEQYF
.	TRBD2	TRBV7-3	TRBJ2-5	TGTGCCAGCAGCCGGGGGGGGGAGCCCCAAGAGACCCAGTACTTC	CASSRGGEPQETQYF
many	.	TRBV12-3/TRBV12-4	TRBJ1-2	TGTGCCAGCAGCCCTGGGGGCAGAATCTATGGCTACACCTTC	CASSPGGRIYGYTF
few	TRBD2	TRBV7-8	TRBJ2-1	TGTGCCAGCAGCTCGGGGACTAGCGGGCGGAATGAGCAGTTCTTC	CASSSGTSGRNEQFF
few	.	TRBV20-1	TRBJ1-1	TGCAGTGCAATCTCTGAGGGGACTGAAGCTTTCTTT	CSAISEGTEAFF
.	TRBD2	TRBV18	TRBJ2-1	TGTGCCAGCTCACCACGTGGGACTAGCTACAATGAGCAGTTCTTC	CASSPRGTSYNEQFF
many	TRBD2	TRBV12-3/TRBV12-4	TRBJ2-1	TGTGCCAGCAGTCCCCAACTAGCGGGAGTAAGCAATGAGCAGTTCTTC	CASSPQLAGVSNEQFF
few	.	TRBV7-8	TRBJ1-4	TGTGCCAGCAGCTTAGGACGGGGCACAGGGGAAAAACTGTTTTTT	CASSLGRGTGEKLFF
few	.	TRBV21-1	TRBJ2-2	TGTGCCAGCAGCCCCAAAGGCGCCGGGAACACCGGGGAGCTGTTTTTT	CASSPKGAGNTGELFF
few	.	TRBV4-1	TRBJ1-2	TGCGCCAGCAGCCAAGATCCCCCAATGAACTATGGCTACACCTTC	CASSQDPPMNYGYTF
many	TRBD1	TRBV20-1	TRBJ1-2	TGCAGTGCTAGGACAGGGAATGGCTACACCTTC	CSARTGNGYTF
.	.	TRBV18	TRBJ2-5	TGTGCCAGCTCACCCACAAGATTGGTCCAAGAGACCCAGTACTTC	CASSPTRLVQETQYF
few	.	TRBV5-1	TRBJ2-2	TGCGCCAGCAGCTTGGCACAGTGGACCACCGGGGAGCTGTTTTTT	CASSLAQWTTGELFF
many	.	TRBV12-3/TRBV12-4	TRBJ2-1	TGTGCCAGCAAGGGGGTGCGGCACAATGAGCAGTTCTTC	CASKGVRHNEQFF
.	.	TRBV19	TRBJ2-6	TGTGCCAGTAGTATAGGTACTAGCCCTGGGGCCAACGTCCTGACTTTC	CASSIGTSPGANVLTF